Each of the 5 T cell receptor beta chains below was sequenced from the same sample in a study of blood T cell repertoires in COVID-19. Measured with immunoSEQ multiplex PCR; TCRdb has only the in-frame clones, and not every one. The table records approximately 77,000 clones, 76% of them present only once. Sequencing used peripheral blood. The receptors come from a man aged 65 to 79 with active or convalescent COVID-19.

The rearrangement links TRBV28 to TRBJ2-3, with TRBD2 matching over 7 bases. The J segment lost 3 bases and the V segment lost 8 bases, leaving 14 bases of the junction unmatched. This CDR3 comprises 16 residues. Germline-derived CDR1 and CDR2 are MDHEN and SYDVKM. The CDR3 DNA is TGTGCCAGCGGCTATCAAGGGAGGGTCAGAACAGATACGCAGTATTTT. Translation: CASGYQGRVRTDTQYF.

This clone was recorded only once. The chain employs TRBV2 and TRBJ2-3; 8 bases fit TRBD1. The V gene's germline CDR1 is SNHLY and CDR2 FYNNEI. J lost 2 bases, V lost 6 bases, and 10 bases had no gene match. The CDR3 covers 16 residues. CDR3 bases: TGTGCCAGCAGACTCGTCTCAGGGGGCTACACAGATACGCAGTATTTT. Its translation: CASRLVSGGYTDTQYF.

J is TRBJ2-1 and V is TRBV10-3; 8 bases are a match to TRBD1. Unmatched junction bases numbered 8, after V lost 0 bases and J lost 7 bases. The CDR3 spans 16 residues. CDR1 is ENHRY and CDR2 is SYGVKD in the germline V gene. CDR3 in DNA: TGTGCCATCAGTGAGTCCCGAGGACAGGGTGGAAATGAGCAGTTCTTC. Amino acid sequence: CAISESRGQGGNEQFF.

The rearrangement joins TRBV28 to TRBJ2-4; D possibly corresponds to TRBD2 (5 bases). The CDR3 runs 13 residues. The V gene's germline CDR1 is MDHEN and CDR2 SYDVKM. V lost 3 bases and J lost 9, with 12 bases in between. The CDR3 DNA reads as TGTGCCAGCAGTTTTTCAGGTACTAGCATTCAGTACTTC. Residues: CASSFSGTSIQYF.

The chain is built from TRBV21-1 and TRBJ2-7; TRBD2 is the table's D call and was not checked against the DNA. TRBV21-1 is a pseudogene segment. The CDR3 loop spans 15 amino acids. For the CDR3, the DNA is TGTGCCAGCAGCAAAACTAGCGGGGGGGCCTACGAGCAGTACTTC. Translating gives CASSKTSGGAYEQYF.